The source of this T cell receptor beta chain is a study of CD8 T cells in Susac syndrome. Study summary: At blood draw, Susac syndrome patients were therapy-naive, on corticosteroids, or on intravenous immunoglobulin alone.

V was clipped by 4 bases and J by 6 bases, with 10 bases between them. The germline gives CDR1 SGHAT, CDR2 FQNNGV. This CDR3 contains 12 residues. Reverse transcription used about 0.45 to 1 ug RNA and random hexamers. The CDR3 of TCR beta was amplified by immunoSEQ multiplex PCR across 54 Vbeta and 13 Jbeta. TCRdb re-called the immunoSEQ multiplex PCR reads with MiXCR, one entry per CDR3 protein. Of around 110,000 distinct CDR3 sequences listed, 96% are singletons. CD8+ and CD4+ T cells from blood underwent TCR beta sequencing, which was carried out in a high-throughput format. V is TRBV11-2 and J is TRBJ2-7; D tentatively reads TRBD1 or TRBD2 (5 bases each). The clonotype was recovered from a human donor with Susac syndrome. Sequencing input: CD4+ T cells from PBMCs. The CDR3: CASSSRDREQYF. CDR3 nucleotide sequence: TGTGCCAGCAGCTCCCGGGACCGCGAGCAGTACTTC.